A selection of T cell receptor beta chains follows, all from one sample in a study of blood T cell repertoires in COVID-19. This table comes from immunoSEQ multiplex PCR, and its TCRdb copy is limited to in-frame clones, with some not included. This sample has 150,000 to 200,000 clones; 80% to 90% occur once, and the top ten carry around 12%. Material for sequencing was peripheral blood. These receptors all come from a woman aged 70-85 years with COVID-19, enrolled during active disease. Each CDR3 is given with its conserved first and last residue. Each record gives: CDR3 DNA, CDR3 protein, CDR3 length, D gene, clone size, V gene, J gene. D genes are given only for firm matches. Rows give clone size only sometimes, using once, few, many, or a class for an expanded clone.

CDR3nt: TGTGCCAGTAGTATACAGGGAGGCACTGAAGCTTTCTTT
CDR3aa: CASSIQGGTEAFF
len: 13
d_gene: NA
abundance: NA
v_gene: TRBV19
j_gene: TRBJ1-1

CDR3nt: TGCGCCAGCAGCTTGAATCCGGTTTCCTACGAGCAGTACTTC
CDR3aa: CASSLNPVSYEQYF
len: 14
d_gene: NA
abundance: NA
v_gene: TRBV5-1
j_gene: TRBJ2-7

CDR3nt: TGTGCCAGCGGGAACCTAGGGGGTGGCTACACCTTC
CDR3aa: CASGNLGGGYTF
len: 12
d_gene: NA
abundance: NA
v_gene: TRBV7-3
j_gene: TRBJ1-2

CDR3nt: TGTGCCAGCAGTCTTCCGGGACAGGGGAATGAAAAACTGTTTTTT
CDR3aa: CASSLPGQGNEKLFF
len: 15
d_gene: TRBD1
abundance: NA
v_gene: TRBV6-2/TRBV6-3
j_gene: TRBJ1-4

CDR3nt: TGTGCCAGCAGTTTAGGAACAGGCAATCAGCCCCAGCATTTT
CDR3aa: CASSLGTGNQPQHF
len: 14
d_gene: NA
abundance: NA
v_gene: TRBV28
j_gene: TRBJ1-5

CDR3nt: TGCGCCAGCAGCTTGGAGGAGGGTAGCTACGAGCAGTACTTC
CDR3aa: CASSLEEGSYEQYF
len: 14
d_gene: NA
abundance: NA
v_gene: TRBV5-1
j_gene: TRBJ2-7

CDR3nt: TGTGCCACCAGCAGAGATCCCGCGGGAGGACCCACCGGGGAGCTGTTTTTT
CDR3aa: CATSRDPAGGPTGELFF
len: 17
d_gene: TRBD2
abundance: NA
v_gene: TRBV15
j_gene: TRBJ2-2

CDR3nt: TGTGCCACCAGCAGAGACCGGACAGGGGACGGCTACACCTTC
CDR3aa: CATSRDRTGDGYTF
len: 14
d_gene: TRBD1
abundance: NA
v_gene: TRBV15
j_gene: TRBJ1-2

CDR3nt: TGTGCCAGCAGCTTGTCTGCAGAAAACAATCAGCCCCAGCATTTT
CDR3aa: CASSLSAENNQPQHF
len: 15
d_gene: NA
abundance: NA
v_gene: TRBV5-6
j_gene: TRBJ1-5

CDR3nt: TGTGCCCAGGGTCCTAGCGGGACTTACGAGCAGTACTTC
CDR3aa: CAQGPSGTYEQYF
len: 13
d_gene: TRBD2
abundance: NA
v_gene: TRBV24-1
j_gene: TRBJ2-7

CDR3nt: TGTGCCATCAGTGCCCTGACTAGCGGGAGTGGGTACGAGCAGTACTTC
CDR3aa: CAISALTSGSGYEQYF
len: 16
d_gene: TRBD2
abundance: NA
v_gene: TRBV10-3
j_gene: TRBJ2-7

CDR3nt: TGTGCCAGCACTTTAAATGACAATGAGCAGTTCTTC
CDR3aa: CASTLNDNEQFF
len: 12
d_gene: NA
abundance: NA
v_gene: TRBV6-5
j_gene: TRBJ2-1

CDR3nt: TGTGCCACCAGGGGGACAGGGGGTGATGGCTACACCTTC
CDR3aa: CATRGTGGDGYTF
len: 13
d_gene: TRBD1
abundance: NA
v_gene: TRBV15
j_gene: TRBJ1-2

CDR3nt: TGTGCCAGCAGGAGACAGGACTCCTACGAGCAGTACTTC
CDR3aa: CASRRQDSYEQYF
len: 13
d_gene: NA
abundance: NA
v_gene: TRBV6-5
j_gene: TRBJ2-7

CDR3nt: TGTGCCAGCAGCCCCCCGGCAGGTTCCTACGAGCAGTACTTC
CDR3aa: CASSPPAGSYEQYF
len: 14
d_gene: NA
abundance: NA
v_gene: TRBV14
j_gene: TRBJ2-7

CDR3nt: TGCGCCAGCAGCTTGGTTCCCCGGGGGGAGCAGTACTTC
CDR3aa: CASSLVPRGEQYF
len: 13
d_gene: NA
abundance: NA
v_gene: TRBV5-1
j_gene: TRBJ2-7

CDR3nt: TGTGCCAGCAGCACGAACAGGGGGCTGCATGGCTACACCTTC
CDR3aa: CASSTNRGLHGYTF
len: 14
d_gene: TRBD1
abundance: NA
v_gene: TRBV7-2
j_gene: TRBJ1-2

CDR3nt: TGCGCCAGCAGCGACCGGGACATTGCAACTAATGAAAAACTGTTTTTT
CDR3aa: CASSDRDIATNEKLFF
len: 16
d_gene: NA
abundance: NA
v_gene: TRBV5-1
j_gene: TRBJ1-4

CDR3nt: TGTGCCAGCAGTCTTGGAGGGACTAACTATGGCTACACCTTC
CDR3aa: CASSLGGTNYGYTF
len: 14
d_gene: NA
abundance: NA
v_gene: TRBV28
j_gene: TRBJ1-2

CDR3nt: TGTGCCAGCAGTTCTATGGGACAGCCATACGAGCAGTACTTC
CDR3aa: CASSSMGQPYEQYF
len: 14
d_gene: TRBD1
abundance: once
v_gene: TRBV28
j_gene: TRBJ2-7

CDR3nt: TGCGCCAGCAGCTCCCTTGGACAGGGGTACTACTCTGGGGCCAACGTCCTGACTTTC
CDR3aa: CASSSLGQGYYSGANVLTF
len: 19
d_gene: TRBD1
abundance: NA
v_gene: TRBV5-1
j_gene: TRBJ2-6

CDR3nt: TGTGCCAGCAGCTTACAAAGCGGGAGCACCTACGAGCAGTACTTC
CDR3aa: CASSLQSGSTYEQYF
len: 15
d_gene: TRBD2
abundance: NA
v_gene: TRBV7-9
j_gene: TRBJ2-7

CDR3nt: TGTGCCAGCAGTGCTGGAGGACTAGCGGGAGGCCACAATGAGCAGTTCTTC
CDR3aa: CASSAGGLAGGHNEQFF
len: 17
d_gene: TRBD2
abundance: NA
v_gene: TRBV2
j_gene: TRBJ2-1

CDR3nt: TGTGCCATCAGTAGCGACAGGCCGAACACCGGGGAGCTGTTTTTT
CDR3aa: CAISSDRPNTGELFF
len: 15
d_gene: NA
abundance: NA
v_gene: TRBV10-3
j_gene: TRBJ2-2

CDR3nt: TGTGCCAGCAGTTATCGCGACACTTACGAGCAGTACTTC
CDR3aa: CASSYRDTYEQYF
len: 13
d_gene: NA
abundance: NA
v_gene: TRBV6-5
j_gene: TRBJ2-7

CDR3nt: TGTGCCAGCAGTTACCGGGGAGATACGCAGTATTTT
CDR3aa: CASSYRGDTQYF
len: 12
d_gene: NA
abundance: NA
v_gene: TRBV6-5
j_gene: TRBJ2-3

CDR3nt: TGTGCCAGCAGTTACTCTGCAGCGGGGGCCTACGAGCAGTACTTC
CDR3aa: CASSYSAAGAYEQYF
len: 15
d_gene: TRBD2
abundance: NA
v_gene: TRBV6-5
j_gene: TRBJ2-7

CDR3nt: TGTGCCAGCACCAAGACGGGGCTCCTAGGAGGGAGAAACACCATATATTTT
CDR3aa: CASTKTGLLGGRNTIYF
len: 17
d_gene: NA
abundance: few
v_gene: TRBV7-2
j_gene: TRBJ1-3

CDR3nt: TGTGCCAGTAGGGACGGACAGGGAGGCTCCTACGAGCAGTACTTC
CDR3aa: CASRDGQGGSYEQYF
len: 15
d_gene: TRBD1
abundance: NA
v_gene: TRBV19
j_gene: TRBJ2-7

CDR3nt: TGTGCCAGCAGCCGACAGGGTTACGAGCAGTACTTC
CDR3aa: CASSRQGYEQYF
len: 12
d_gene: TRBD1
abundance: NA
v_gene: TRBV11-2
j_gene: TRBJ2-7

CDR3nt: TGTGCCAGCAGCTTTGCTTACCGGGAGGCCGGGGAGCTGTTTTTT
CDR3aa: CASSFAYREAGELFF
len: 15
d_gene: TRBD2
abundance: NA
v_gene: TRBV7-2
j_gene: TRBJ2-2

CDR3nt: TGTGCTAGTGGTTTGTCGTCAATCGGGACAGGGGGGTACGAGCAGTACTTC
CDR3aa: CASGLSSIGTGGYEQYF
len: 17
d_gene: TRBD1
abundance: NA
v_gene: TRBV12-5
j_gene: TRBJ2-7

CDR3nt: TGTGCCAGCAGCTTGGGACAGGTCCTTGGCTATGGCTACACCTTC
CDR3aa: CASSLGQVLGYGYTF
len: 15
d_gene: NA
abundance: NA
v_gene: TRBV5-4
j_gene: TRBJ1-2

CDR3nt: TGTGCCAGCAGCTTAGATCTACAGGCTAGCTCCTACGAGCAGTACTTC
CDR3aa: CASSLDLQASSYEQYF
len: 16
d_gene: NA
abundance: NA
v_gene: TRBV11-3
j_gene: TRBJ2-7

CDR3nt: TGTGCCAGCAGCCAAGTATCAGGGAGGTCCTACAATGAGCAGTTCTTC
CDR3aa: CASSQVSGRSYNEQFF
len: 16
d_gene: NA
abundance: NA
v_gene: TRBV4-2
j_gene: TRBJ2-1

CDR3nt: TGTGCCAGCAGCCCTTGGGGGGGAGTAAGTGATACGCAGTATTTT
CDR3aa: CASSPWGGVSDTQYF
len: 15
d_gene: TRBD2
abundance: NA
v_gene: TRBV7-2
j_gene: TRBJ2-3

CDR3nt: TGTGCCACTCGGGGTAGCGGGAGGAGCTCCTACAATGAGCAGTTCTTC
CDR3aa: CATRGSGRSSYNEQFF
len: 16
d_gene: TRBD2
abundance: NA
v_gene: TRBV24-1
j_gene: TRBJ2-1

CDR3nt: TGTGCCACCAGTGATCCCCGGGACAGGGGGTTTGCCGGGGAGCTGTTTTTT
CDR3aa: CATSDPRDRGFAGELFF
len: 17
d_gene: TRBD1
abundance: NA
v_gene: TRBV24-1
j_gene: TRBJ2-2

CDR3nt: TGTGCCAGCAGTTACGGAGGGGCGAGGAACACTGAAGCTTTCTTT
CDR3aa: CASSYGGARNTEAFF
len: 15
d_gene: NA
abundance: NA
v_gene: TRBV6-5
j_gene: TRBJ1-1

CDR3nt: TGTGCCAGCAGCGCTAGCGGTGGAGCGGGGGCCCAGTACTTC
CDR3aa: CASSASGGAGAQYF
len: 14
d_gene: TRBD2
abundance: NA
v_gene: TRBV6-2/TRBV6-3
j_gene: TRBJ2-5

CDR3nt: TGCGCCAGCAGCCAAGAAACAGGACGGCAGCCCCAGCATTTT
CDR3aa: CASSQETGRQPQHF
len: 14
d_gene: NA
abundance: once
v_gene: TRBV4-1
j_gene: TRBJ1-5

CDR3nt: TGTGCCAGAAGCGCAGCCACTACAGGGGGCAATGGCTACACCTTC
CDR3aa: CARSAATTGGNGYTF
len: 15
d_gene: TRBD1
abundance: NA
v_gene: TRBV5-3
j_gene: TRBJ1-2

CDR3nt: TGCGCCAGCAGCCAAGGGCTAGCGGGAATAAATGAGCAGTTCTTC
CDR3aa: CASSQGLAGINEQFF
len: 15
d_gene: TRBD2
abundance: NA
v_gene: TRBV4-1
j_gene: TRBJ2-1

CDR3nt: TGTGCCAGTAGTACCGGACTAGCGGGAGTAAATGAGCAGTTCTTC
CDR3aa: CASSTGLAGVNEQFF
len: 15
d_gene: TRBD2
abundance: NA
v_gene: TRBV19
j_gene: TRBJ2-1

CDR3nt: TGTGCCAGTAGTGCCGCCGGGACTGAGTACAATGAGCAGTTCTTC
CDR3aa: CASSAAGTEYNEQFF
len: 15
d_gene: NA
abundance: NA
v_gene: TRBV19
j_gene: TRBJ2-1

CDR3nt: TGTGCCAGCAGTACCGGACAGGGGGGAGAGACCCAGTACTTC
CDR3aa: CASSTGQGGETQYF
len: 14
d_gene: TRBD1
abundance: NA
v_gene: TRBV28
j_gene: TRBJ2-5

CDR3nt: TGTGCCAGCTCACCCAACTACGAGCAGTACTTC
CDR3aa: CASSPNYEQYF
len: 11
d_gene: NA
abundance: once
v_gene: TRBV18
j_gene: TRBJ2-7